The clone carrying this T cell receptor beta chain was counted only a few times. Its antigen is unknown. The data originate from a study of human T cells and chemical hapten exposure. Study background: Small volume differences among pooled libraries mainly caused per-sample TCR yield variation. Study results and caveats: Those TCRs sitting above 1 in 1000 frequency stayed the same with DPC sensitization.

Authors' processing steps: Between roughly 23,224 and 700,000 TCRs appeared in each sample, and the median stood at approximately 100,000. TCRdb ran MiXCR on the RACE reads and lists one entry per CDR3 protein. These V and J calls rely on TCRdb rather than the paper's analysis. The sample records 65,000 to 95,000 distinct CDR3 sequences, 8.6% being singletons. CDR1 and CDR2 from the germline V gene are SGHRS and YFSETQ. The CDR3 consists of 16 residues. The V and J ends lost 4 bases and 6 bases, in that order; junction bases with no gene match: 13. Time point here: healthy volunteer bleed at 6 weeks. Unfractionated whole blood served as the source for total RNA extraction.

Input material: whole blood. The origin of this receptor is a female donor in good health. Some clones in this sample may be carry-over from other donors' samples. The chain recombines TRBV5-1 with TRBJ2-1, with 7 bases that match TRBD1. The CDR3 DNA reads TGCGCCAGCAGCCTCCGACAGGGAATAGCCAGCAATGAGCAGTTCTTC. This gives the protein CASSLRQGIASNEQFF. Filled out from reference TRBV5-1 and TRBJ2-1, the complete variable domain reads KAGVTQTPRYLIKTRGQQVTLSCSPISGHRSVSWYQQTPGQGLQFLFEYFSETQRNKGNFPGRFSGRQFSNSRSEMNVSTLELGDSALYLCASSLRQGIASNEQFFGPGTRLTVL.